This paragraph reports one TCR beta chain. Its recognized antigen is unknown. Qualities for individual bases were not recorded, and no much larger clone is one base off. Stable Graves' hyperthyroidism was defined as the absence of progression to ophthalmopathy over 18 months of follow-up. Hyperthyroidism patients were newly diagnosed, had a disease duration of under 2 months, and were aged 18 to 65 years. Any patient with an uncontrolled infection, another autoimmune disease, pregnancy or lactation was excluded. Clinical symptoms, serum thyroxine and TRAb, thyroid ultrasound, and orbital computed tomography formed the basis for the diagnoses. Total RNA was extracted using Trizol reagent, and RNA quality was assessed on an Agilent 2100 Bioanalyzer. The TCR beta CDR3 regions were amplified from the RNA transcripts. For the first round of RT-PCR on the TCR CDR3, the HTBI primer set was used together with the Qiagen OneStep RT-PCR kit. Libraries were constructed in a second round of multiplex PCR, after which size selection and purification were carried out. Paired-end sequencing of the libraries was performed with 100 bp reads on an Illumina HiSeq2000. From the authors' description of their analysis: SOAPnuke was used to process the raw data, throwing out any read that contained adapters or uncalled bases, had a mean Phred below 15, or lacked an exact constant-primer or identifier match. High-quality paired reads were merged with COPE v1.2.5, and unique nucleotide sequences were defined as clonotypes. MiTCR v1.1 was used to align clonotypes to the IMGT TRBV, TRBD and TRBJ reference segments. Analysis was restricted to V-J combinations with a frequency above 0.0001, which covered just over 98% of repertoires. A TCS score was defined as the ratio between F50 (clonal expansion) and ExV (chaos), using BLOSUM62-based TCRdist between CDR3 peptides within each V-J. Welch's t-statistics and random forest reduced fewer than 600 V-J features to under 15, which were used in a naive Bayes classifier (R e1071). TCRdb took the public reads, trimmed them with fastp at Q25, ran MiXCR for clone calling and kept in-frame beta chains. CDR3 protein sequences are deduplicated, and each keeps its most common genes and DNA. These V and J calls are TCRdb output, not the study's own analysis. Recorded for this sample are under 700,000 distinct CDR3 sequences; about 45% of them occurred a single time. The top ten clonotypes cover 8.2% of the sample.

V is clipped by 4 bases and J by 6 bases, and the sequence between their germline boundaries is 10 bases long. From cysteine to phenylalanine, the CDR3 is 13 amino acids long. CDR3 DNA only is kept here, 39 bases in frame from base 1. Reading the germline V gene gives CDR1 KGHDR and CDR2 SFDVKD. The data are from a study of T cells in Graves' hyperthyroidism and ophthalmopathy (dated by TCRdb to between 2018 and 2020). About the study as a whole: TCR V-J signatures able to tell the groups apart were searched for in a discovery cohort of about a hundred patients, of whom 40 to 45 had Graves' ophthalmopathy and roughly 59 had stable Graves' hyperthyroidism. Once sampling was done, hyperthyroidism patients were given methimazole at a starting dose of 30 mg daily, whereas ophthalmopathy patients were given high-dose intravenous methylprednisolone. The paper reports TCR Vbeta CDR3 sequencing of over 130 peripheral blood samples: under 45 ophthalmopathy, around 80 hyperthyroidism and around 17 progressor patients. For training and testing, the roughly 100 patients in the discovery cohort were randomly divided in a 7:3 ratio. Thyroid tissue and blood T-cell repertoires from about six Graves' hyperthyroidism patients were also compared in the study. Prospective prediction of ophthalmopathy was tested in an independent validation cohort consisting of fewer than 20 hyperthyroidism patients and 15 or so patients who later progressed to ophthalmopathy. Here is what the overall study found, with its caveats: No statistical method was used to set the sample size in advance, and investigators knew the group allocation. A model built on a 13 V-J signature distinguished ophthalmopathy from stable hyperthyroidism, reaching about 88% sensitivity and approximately 83% specificity in cross-validation and 80%/75% in testing. Most expanded thyroid clonotypes (frequency above 0.001) were also detected in blood, suggesting blood repertoires may reflect thyroid immune responses. In validation, progression to ophthalmopathy was predicted by the model with about 70% sensitivity and just over 72% specificity, a median of roughly 6.4 months before onset.

This receptor was identified in a woman aged 18-29 years with Graves' hyperthyroidism. Donor details come from another sample of the same person, matched by shared clones. The sequenced material came from peripheral blood or thyroid tissue (not recorded which). The rearranged segments are TRBV24-1 and TRBJ2-3; the D gene is perhaps TRBD1 or TRBD2, each of them matching over 5 bases. The CDR3: CATSEGTRDTQYF. DNA sequence: TGTGCCACCAGTGAAGGGACGCGGGATACGCAGTATTTT.